Following are 25 T cell receptor beta chains from one sample sequenced in a study of response to subunit inactivated influenza vaccine. A single record per CDR3 protein comes from TCRdb applying MiXCR to the RT-PCR reads. Of about 480,000 distinct CDR3 sequences detected, around 25% appear once; the ten largest clones hold about 1.9%. Material: CD4+ T cells sorted from PBMCs, obtained about 5 days after vaccination. Source of these receptors: a man between 50 and 59 years old who received an inactivated influenza vaccine.

This clonotype was recorded at least ten times. The chain carries TRBV20-1 and TRBJ2-3; 7 bases are a match to TRBD2. This CDR3 has 14 residues. Germline loops: CDR1 DFQATT, CDR2 SNEGSKA (reference sequence). V was clipped by 2 bases and J by 1 base; unmatched bases: 3. The CDR3 sequence: CSARTRGGTDTQYF. CDR3 DNA: TGCAGTGCTAGAACCCGGGGGGGCACAGATACGCAGTATTTT.

This clonotype was recorded a few times. The chain combines TRBV27 with TRBJ2-7; D not certain. This CDR3 is built from 14 residues. Germline CDR1 reads MNHEY; CDR2 reads SMNVEV (reference sequence). Trimming stripped 0 bases from V and 4 bases from J, with 10 bases between. The DNA for the CDR3 is TGTGCCAGCAGTTTATCGGTAGTTTCTTACGAGCAGTACTTC. Amino acid sequence: CASSLSVVSYEQYF.

The chain couples TRBV20-1 to TRBJ2-5; D ambiguous. The CDR3 loop spans 13 amino acids. Germline V gene lookup returns CDR1 DFQATT and CDR2 SNEGSKA (reference sequence). Deletions cut 3 bases from V and 10 bases from J, with 18 bases between. The CDR3 is CSARTRYGLGQYF. The DNA of the CDR3 is TGCAGTGCTAGGACCCGCTATGGGTTGGGCCAGTACTTC.

DNA of the CDR3: TGCGCCAGCAGGGCCCACTCCTACGAGCAGTACTTC. Translation gives CASRAHSYEQYF. The rearrangement links TRBV5-1 to TRBJ2-7, with D hard to call. The germline V gene has CDR1 SGHRS and CDR2 YFSETQ. The CDR3 is 12 amino acids. V was trimmed by 5 bases and J by 0 bases, leaving 6 bases between them.

This clonotype has a count of ten or more. This chain links TRBV20-1 with TRBJ2-5; unclear D gene. In germline, CDR1 is DFQATT, CDR2 SNEGSKA (reference sequence). V was pared by 4 bases and J by 4 bases, with 13 bases between. The CDR3 loop spans 13 amino acids. Here the CDR3 DNA reads TGCAGTGCTATGGCCGCCGCGTTAGAGACCCAGTACTTC. Protein sequence: CSAMAAALETQYF.

This clonotype was found a few times. J is TRBJ2-3 and V is TRBV3-1; D is unresolved. The ends were cut back, 4 bases at V and 5 bases at J, with 10 bases in the middle. CDR1 LGHDT and CDR2 YNNKEL come from the germline V gene (reference sequence). This CDR3 comprises 13 residues. The CDR3 bases are TGTGCCAGCAGCCCACCCCCAGGAGATACGCAGTATTTT. Protein sequence: CASSPPPGDTQYF.

This clonotype was seen a handful of times. V is TRBV12-3 or TRBV12-4 and J is TRBJ2-7; 8 bases align to TRBD1. This CDR3 contains 13 residues. V was pared by 1 base and J by 6 bases, with 2 bases of the junction left unmatched. The CDR3 sequence is CASSLVGTGEQYF. DNA of the CDR3: TGTGCCAGCAGTTTAGTGGGGACAGGCGAGCAGTACTTC.

The J gene is TRBJ2-3, the V gene TRBV10-3; 8 bases align to TRBD1. Germline V gene lookup returns CDR1 ENHRY and CDR2 SYGVKD. V shed 5 bases, J shed 0 bases, and the junction held 1 base outside the gene matches. There are 14 residues in the CDR3. The CDR3 DNA is TGTGCCATCAGTTGGGACAGGAGCACAGATACGCAGTATTTT. It yields the protein CAISWDRSTDTQYF.

The genes are TRBV6-2 or TRBV6-3 and TRBJ2-4; D is unresolved. CDR3 length equals 11 residues. CDR1 is MNHEY and CDR2 is SVGEGT in the germline V gene. V lost 7 bases and J 7 bases, leaving 8 bases between the germline ends. This CDR3 reads CASKGGNIQYF. In DNA form, the CDR3 reads TGTGCCAGCAAAGGTGGGAACATTCAGTACTTC.

The gene calls are TRBV25-1 and TRBJ2-6; D is unresolved. The CDR3 loop spans 15 amino acids. Trimming took 6 bases from V and 0 from J, leaving 9 bases between them. Germline V lookup: CDR1 MGHDK, CDR2 SYGVNS. This CDR3 reads CASSPRTSGANVLTF. Here the CDR3 DNA reads TGTGCCAGCAGCCCCAGGACCTCTGGGGCCAACGTCCTGACTTTC. The entire variable domain, with the rest obtained from reference TRBV25-1 and TRBJ2-6, is as follows: EADIYQTPRYLVIGTGKKITLECSQTMGHDKMYWYQQDPGMELHLIHYSYGVNSTEKGDLSSESTVSRIRTEHFPLTLESARPSHTSQYLCASSPRTSGANVLTFGAGSRLTVL.

The rearrangement links TRBV5-1 to TRBJ1-6, with 7 bases aligning to TRBD1. Germline-derived CDR1 and CDR2 are SGHRS and YFSETQ. V was clipped by 4 bases and J by 10 bases; unmatched bases: 11. The CDR3 loop spans 15 amino acids. Here the CDR3 reads CASSQLGTEVSPLHF. CDR3 sequence (DNA): TGCGCCAGCAGCCAACTAGGGACAGAAGTATCACCCCTCCACTTT.

At least ten counts were recorded for this clonotype. The V call is TRBV5-1, the J call TRBJ2-7; D possibly matches TRBD1 or TRBD2 (5 bases each). Trimming removed 0 bases from V and 0 bases from J, with 10 bases in between. CDR1 SGHRS and CDR2 YFSETQ come from the germline V gene. This CDR3 has 15 amino acids. The CDR3 loop reads CASSLEPGSSYEQYF. For the CDR3, the DNA is TGCGCCAGCAGCTTGGAACCAGGGAGCTCCTACGAGCAGTACTTC.

This clonotype has only a few counts. Germline and junction disagree at one end, which may indicate a read error. The chain carries TRBV20-1 and TRBJ2-3; D might be TRBD2 (7 bases). The CDR3 contains 16 residues. The germline gives CDR1 DFQATT, CDR2 SNEGSKA (reference sequence). The CDR3 sequence is CSASGGPSGGADMQYF. CDR3 bases: TGCAGTGCTAGCGGGGGGCCCTCGGGAGGCGCAGATATGCAGTATTTT.

This clonotype was picked up one time. At one end, the junction sequence differs from germline, possibly due to a read error. The CDR3 reads CDSSASGGWETQYF. CDR3 sequence (DNA): TGTGACAGCAGTGCCTCAGGGGGGTGGGAGACCCAGTACTTC. J is TRBJ2-5 and V is TRBV12-3 or TRBV12-4, with D maybe TRBD1 (7 bases). The CDR3 has 14 residues.

The chain is built from TRBV6-1 and TRBJ2-2, with TRBD2 identical over 10 bases. This CDR3 is built from 16 residues. Germline loops: CDR1 MNHNS, CDR2 SASEGT. V lost 7 bases to trimming and J lost 3 bases; unmatched junction nucleotides: 8. The chain's CDR3 is CASKNGGLADTGELFF. The CDR3 DNA sequence: TGTGCCAGCAAGAACGGAGGACTAGCGGACACCGGGGAGCTGTTTTTT.

This clonotype was seen a handful of times. The J gene is TRBJ2-5, the V gene TRBV29-1, with TRBD2 as a possible D gene (6 bases). The CDR3 loop spans 14 amino acids. CDR1 is SQVTM, CDR2 ANQGSEA, per germline. V lost 4 bases and J lost 1, with 13 bases in between. CDR3 sequence (DNA): TGCAGCGTTGGGCGCCGGGACTTCCAAGAGACCCAGTACTTC. This encodes CSVGRRDFQETQYF.

The rearrangement joins TRBV3-1 to TRBJ2-5; D gene unclear. CDR3 length: 15 residues. Trimming pared 4 bases from V and 4 bases from J, leaving 16 bases between. Germline V lookup: CDR1 LGHDT, CDR2 YNNKEL (reference sequence). Written as DNA, the CDR3 is TGTGCCAGCAGCCCTAGAACTTTTTCCCCAGAGACCCAGTACTTC. This sequence encodes CASSPRTFSPETQYF.

This chain uses TRBV28 with TRBJ1-4, with 7 bases matching TRBD1. The germline CDR1 and CDR2 sequences are MDHEN and SYDVKM. Trimming took 6 bases from V and 10 from J; bases not matched to a gene: 5. The CDR3 is made up of 12 amino acids. DNA of the CDR3: TGTGCCAGCAGCACCGGGACAGTAAAACTGTTTTTT. Residues: CASSTGTVKLFF.

This rearrangement joins TRBV20-1 to TRBJ2-7; TRBD2 aligns across 7 bases. The CDR3 runs to 13 residues. Germline V CDR1 and CDR2: DFQATT, SNEGSKA (reference sequence). The trim removed 5 bases at V and 3 bases at J, leaving 7 bases unmatched. CDR3 nucleotides: TGCAGTGCTCGACCGGGAGGTTACTACGAGCAGTACTTC. Its translation is CSARPGGYYEQYF.

The chain recombines TRBV30 with TRBJ1-5; D is undetermined. The ends were cut back, 0 bases at V and 7 bases at J, with 7 bases in the middle. Germline V lookup: CDR1 GTSNPN, CDR2 SVGIG (reference sequence). The CDR3 length is 12 residues. The CDR3 nucleotides read TGTGCCTGGAGTGTAGGAGGACAGCCCCAGCATTTT. It is translated as CAWSVGGQPQHF.

This clonotype was seen only a few times. The chain links TRBV12-3 or TRBV12-4 to TRBJ1-4; the D gene is possibly TRBD1 (5 bases). V was cut by 3 bases and J by 3 bases, with 14 bases left in between. The CDR3 runs to 16 residues. Here the CDR3 reads CASSFRGGRSNEKLFF. CDR3 DNA: TGTGCCAGCAGTTTCCGGGGGGGGAGGTCTAATGAAAAACTGTTTTTT.

The rearrangement links TRBV5-1 to TRBJ2-1; 11 bases line up with TRBD2. The V gene end was trimmed by 7 bases and the J gene end by 4 bases; junction bases not matched to a gene: 10. This CDR3 is 16 amino acids long. Germline values: CDR1 SGHRS, CDR2 YFSETQ. The CDR3 loop reads CASGIVTSGVYNEQFF. CDR3 nucleotides: TGCGCCAGCGGGATAGTGACTAGCGGGGTTTACAATGAGCAGTTCTTC. Full variable domain (remainder filled in from reference TRBV5-1 and TRBJ2-1): KAGVTQTPRYLIKTRGQQVTLSCSPISGHRSVSWYQQTPGQGLQFLFEYFSETQRNKGNFPGRFSGRQFSNSRSEMNVSTLELGDSALYLCASGIVTSGVYNEQFFGPGTRLTVL.

The rearrangement uses TRBV18 and TRBJ2-2, with TRBD2 matching over 10 bases. The V segment lost 5 bases and the J segment 7 bases; nucleotides outside the gene matches: 10. CDR1 is KGHSH, CDR2 LQKENI, per germline. The CDR3 consists of 16 residues. In DNA, the CDR3 is TGTGCCAGCTCATCGCCGGGACTAGCGATAGTCGGGGAGCTGTTTTTT. Protein: CASSSPGLAIVGELFF.

The genes are TRBV14 and TRBJ2-7; D is unresolved. Trimming took 2 bases from V and 3 from J, leaving 5 bases between them. The CDR3 covers 12 residues. Germline V lookup: CDR1 SGHDN, CDR2 FVKESK. This chain's CDR3 is CASSQFHYEQYF. For the CDR3, the DNA is TGTGCCAGCAGCCAATTCCACTACGAGCAGTACTTC.

This clonotype was recorded at least ten times. The rearrangement uses TRBV7-2 and TRBJ2-5; no clear D. There are 11 residues in the CDR3. Germline V gene lookup returns CDR1 SGHTA and CDR2 FQGNSA. V was pared by 5 bases and J by 5 bases, with 6 bases between. CDR3 DNA sequence: TGTGCCAGCAGCCAACGTGAGACCCAGTACTTC. Translation: CASSQRETQYF.